Following are 22 T cell receptor beta chains from one sample sequenced in a study of shared clonotypes between healthy human individuals. This table comes from immunoSEQ multiplex PCR, and its TCRdb copy is limited to in-frame clones, with some not included. This table has about 2,500,000 clones, more than 90% appearing once. The sample was naive CD4+ T cells sorted from blood. Sample subset: CD45RA+ positively selected. Receptors originate from a man aged 18 to 30 in good health.

The chain has TRBV7-8 and TRBJ1-1; 11 bases are a match to TRBD1. Trimming took 1 base from V and 4 from J; bases not matched to a gene: 5. This CDR3 has 16 amino acids. Germline CDR1 and CDR2: SGHVS and FQNEAQ. CDR3 DNA: TGTGCCAGCAGCTTAGGGGGACAGGGGGTAGCCACTGAAGCTTTCTTT. Translating it yields CASSLGGQGVATEAFF.

V and J are TRBV6-4 and TRBJ1-1; D ambiguous. With 0 bases removed from V and 8 bases from J, the gap between germline ends came to 10 bases. This CDR3 has 13 amino acids. CDR1 is MRHNA, CDR2 SNTAGT, per germline. In DNA, the CDR3 is TGTGCCAGCAGTGACTCGGCATGCCGAGAAGCTTTCTTT. Translated: CASSDSACREAFF.

The V gene is TRBV18, the J gene TRBJ1-5; TRBD1 agrees at 9 bases. CDR3 size: 17 residues. Germline lookup yields CDR1 KGHSH and CDR2 LQKENI. The junction had 8 bases not matched to a gene; V was cut back by 1 base and J by 4 bases. The chain's CDR3 is CASSPRDRGTINQPQHF. The CDR3 DNA is TGTGCCAGCTCACCACGAGACAGGGGGACAATTAATCAGCCCCAGCATTTT.

This clone was counted a single time. The chain couples TRBV2 to TRBJ2-7, with D uncertain. Per the germline V gene, CDR1 is SNHLY and CDR2 is FYNNEI. Deletions cut 5 bases from V and 2 bases from J, with 19 bases between. This CDR3 comprises 16 residues. CDR3 residues: CASSFMPDRRTYEQYF. The CDR3 region has the DNA TGTGCCAGCAGTTTTATGCCGGACCGACGGACCTACGAGCAGTACTTC.

Concerning this clone itself: In the same sample, other DNA sequences code for this CDR3. The chain carries TRBV5-1 and TRBJ1-1; D gene unclear. V lost 4 bases, J lost 1 base, and 11 bases lay in between. Germline CDR1 is SGHRS and CDR2 is YFSETQ. The CDR3 has 14 residues. CDR3 DNA sequence: TGCGCCAGCAGCCCCCGCGAAGGGAACACTGAAGCTTTCTTT. As protein: CASSPREGNTEAFF.

The chain uses TRBV6-5 and TRBJ1-5, with TRBD1 as a possible D gene (6 bases). CDR1 is MNHEY and CDR2 is SVGAGI in the germline V gene. CDR3 length: 14 residues. Trimming pared 10 bases from V and 5 bases from J, leaving 18 bases between. The CDR3 loop is CATRGAGAHQPQHF. Here the CDR3 DNA reads TGTGCCACTCGAGGGGCAGGGGCCCATCAGCCCCAGCATTTT.

The genes are TRBV10-3 and TRBJ2-5; 8 positions match TRBD2. J gave up 4 bases and V 6 bases, and 13 bases lay outside the gene matches. The germline gives CDR1 ENHRY, CDR2 SYGVKD. The CDR3 covers 16 residues. CDR3 in DNA: TGTGCCATCAGAGGACCTGGTGCGGGGGGCCGAGAGACCCAGTACTTC. As protein: CAIRGPGAGGRETQYF.

The rearrangement links TRBV27 to TRBJ2-7; D is unclear. This CDR3 is built from 15 residues. Trimming removed 6 bases at V and 0 bases at J, with 15 bases between. Germline CDR1 MNHEY, CDR2 SMNVEV (reference sequence). CDR3 residues: CASRPDSPLSYEQYF. CDR3 nucleotides: TGTGCCAGCAGACCCGACTCTCCCCTCTCCTACGAGCAGTACTTC.

The V and J genes are TRBV18 and TRBJ2-5; TRBD1 matches 12 bases. Germline V gene lookup returns CDR1 KGHSH and CDR2 LQKENI. The junction had 9 bases not matched to a gene; V was cut back by 5 bases and J by 5 bases. The CDR3 spans 16 residues. This CDR3 is CASSASGTGGWETQYF. The CDR3, as DNA: TGTGCCAGCTCAGCTTCCGGGACAGGGGGCTGGGAGACCCAGTACTTC. Variable domain in full (rest from reference TRBV18 and TRBJ2-5): NAGVMQNPRHLVRRRGQEARLRCSPMKGHSHVYWYRQLPEEGLKFMVYLQKENIIDESGMPKERFSAEFPKEGPSILRIQQVVRGDSAAYFCASSASGTGGWETQYFGPGTRLLVL.

The chain carries TRBV7-2 and TRBJ1-5; 8 bases map to TRBD1. CDR3 length: 15 amino acids. With V trimmed by 4 bases and J by 2 bases, 4 bases remained unmatched. CDR1 and CDR2 from the germline V gene are SGHTA and FQGNSA. The CDR3 reads CASSSQGGGNQPQHF. For the CDR3, the DNA is TGTGCCAGCAGCTCACAGGGGGGCGGCAATCAGCCCCAGCATTTT.

This clone was counted once. This chain uses TRBV6-6 with TRBJ2-1, with 7 bases that match TRBD1. The CDR3 is 10 residues long. Per the germline V gene, CDR1 is MNHNY and CDR2 is SVGAGI (reference sequence). V gave up 7 bases and J gave up 9 bases; unmatched junction bases: 0. CDR3 sequence (DNA): TGTGCCAGCAACAGGGGTGAGCAGTTCTTC. Amino acid sequence: CASNRGEQFF.

This clone appeared once. J is TRBJ2-2 and V is TRBV27; 7 bases align to TRBD1. The J segment lost 1 base and the V segment lost 7 bases, leaving 9 bases of the junction unmatched. The CDR3 runs to 16 residues. Germline CDR1 and CDR2: MNHEY and SMNVEV (reference sequence). CDR3 in amino acids: CASNRPGQLNTGELFF. The CDR3 region has the DNA TGTGCCAGCAACCGACCGGGACAGCTGAACACCGGGGAGCTGTTTTTT.

The chain has TRBV2 and TRBJ1-1, with 8 bases identical to TRBD1. CDR1 is SNHLY and CDR2 is FYNNEI in the germline V gene. V gave up 7 bases and J gave up 3 bases; unmatched junction bases: 10. The CDR3 has 15 amino acids. CDR3: CASNTAGGAYTEAFF. Written as DNA, the CDR3 is TGTGCCAGCAACACGGCAGGGGGCGCGTACACTGAAGCTTTCTTT.

The J gene is TRBJ2-7, the V gene TRBV25-1; maybe TRBD1 (6 bases). This CDR3 spans 13 amino acids. The germline V gene encodes CDR1 MGHDK and CDR2 SYGVNS. The V and J ends lost 4 bases and 2 bases respectively, with 9 bases between them. This CDR3 reads CASSAGTPYEQYF. The DNA for the CDR3 is TGTGCCAGCAGTGCCGGGACACCCTACGAGCAGTACTTC.

The V gene is TRBV5-1, the J gene TRBJ2-5, with TRBD2 identical over 8 bases. The germline V gene has CDR1 SGHRS and CDR2 YFSETQ. V shed 4 bases, J shed 1 base, and the junction held 3 bases outside the gene matches. The CDR3 extends over 14 amino acids. The CDR3 loop is CASSRSGGQETQYF. In DNA form, the CDR3 reads TGCGCCAGCAGCCGAAGCGGGGGCCAAGAGACCCAGTACTTC. Full variable domain (rest looked up from reference TRBV5-1 and TRBJ2-5): KAGVTQTPRYLIKTRGQQVTLSCSPISGHRSVSWYQQTPGQGLQFLFEYFSETQRNKGNFPGRFSGRQFSNSRSEMNVSTLELGDSALYLCASSRSGGQETQYFGPGTRLLVL.

This clone occurred once. The chain carries TRBV6-1 and TRBJ2-2; perhaps TRBD1 as D (7 bases). The CDR3 has 15 amino acids. V lost 1 base, J lost 8 bases, and 14 bases lay in between. Per the germline V gene, CDR1 is MNHNS and CDR2 is SASEGT. The DNA of the CDR3 is TGTGCCAGCAGTGAAGTAGCAGGGGGGTATGGGGAGCTGTTTTTT. The encoded protein is CASSEVAGGYGELFF.

CDR3 in DNA: TGCGCCAGCAGTGAGTCGGTTCCAGGTCAACTCTCCTACGAGCAGTACTTC. Residues: CASSESVPGQLSYEQYF. V and J are TRBV10-1 and TRBJ2-7; D remains unclear. CDR1 WNHNN and CDR2 SYGVQD come from the germline V gene (reference sequence). The CDR3 length is 17 residues. V lost 0 bases, J lost 0 bases, and 15 bases lay in between.

Only one count was recorded for this clone. V gene TRBV7-8 combines with J gene TRBJ1-3, with D uncertain. Germline assignment: CDR1 SGHVS and CDR2 FQNEAQ. Deletions cut 5 bases from V and 0 bases from J, with 14 bases between. The CDR3 runs to 16 residues. As DNA, the CDR3 is TGTGCCAGCAGCGCTGGACTCCCGAGCTCTGGAAACACCATATATTTT. It specifies CASSAGLPSSGNTIYF.

In DNA, the CDR3 is TGTGCCAGTACTCCGGACCAACTTTACGAGCAGTACTTC. Its translation is CASTPDQLYEQYF. The chain employs TRBV2 and TRBJ2-7, with unresolved D. The CDR3 consists of 13 residues. Per the germline V gene, CDR1 is SNHLY and CDR2 is FYNNEI. V lost 9 bases and J 4 bases, leaving 16 bases between the germline ends.

The gene calls are TRBV10-3 and TRBJ2-2, with D unclear. The CDR3 is made up of 13 amino acids. In germline, CDR1 is ENHRY, CDR2 SYGVKD. The ends were cut back, 4 bases at V and 3 bases at J, with 6 bases in the middle. This CDR3 is CAISGRYTGELFF. The CDR3, as DNA: TGTGCCATCAGTGGACGATACACCGGGGAGCTGTTTTTT.

Regarding this clone: This CDR3 is also generated by other DNA sequences in the sample. The chain links TRBV5-1 to TRBJ2-7; TRBD1 matches at 12 bases. Germline V gives CDR1 SGHRS, CDR2 YFSETQ. The CDR3 extends over 15 amino acids. V gave up 0 bases and J gave up 7 bases; unmatched junction bases: 5. The CDR3 here is CASSLVGQGAGEQYF. In nucleotides, the CDR3 is TGCGCCAGCAGCTTGGTGGGACAGGGGGCGGGAGAGCAGTACTTC.

CDR3 protein: CASSFTTSGVDEQFF. The CDR3 nucleotides are TGTGCCAGCAGTTTTACGACTAGCGGGGTAGATGAGCAGTTCTTC. The J gene is TRBJ2-1, the V gene TRBV28, with TRBD2 identical over 11 bases. The junction had 6 bases not matched to a gene; V was cut back by 3 bases and J by 8 bases. The CDR3 runs to 15 residues. Germline loops: CDR1 MDHEN, CDR2 SYDVKM.